This T cell receptor (beta chain) came from a study of blood T cells in healthy people across ages. Study-wide findings and caveats: Whereas aged donors had fewer naive CD4+ cells, long-lived donors had more of them and higher diversity.

Together with a sample-barcoded 5' primer, a J-beta primer mix was included in a second PCR lasting about 6 to 12 cycles. TCRdb itself ran the 5' RACE reads through MiXCR, one entry per CDR3 protein. The table lists some 890,000 distinct CDR3 sequences, just under 30% of them singletons, with roughly 10% in the top ten. This clonotype was observed a few times. As yet, its antigen is unknown. Another study also made use of these data, one on T cells of mothers and their children.

The TCR originated in a woman aged 35 to 49 in good health. The sample was blood.

The CDR3 coding sequence is TGTGCCAGCACTCCTTCGGGGACCGGGCTGGGAGAGCAGTACTTC. The encoded protein is CASTPSGTGLGEQYF. The chain is built from TRBV12-3 or TRBV12-4 and TRBJ2-7; possibly TRBD1 or TRBD2 for D (5 bases each). The CDR3 is 15 amino acids. V lost 7 bases and J lost 7, with 23 bases in between.